The clone carrying this T cell receptor beta chain was picked up a small number of times. The authors built TCR beta libraries using iRepertoire HTBI primers and Arm-PCR of CDR3 regions. TCRdb re-analysed the multiplex PCR reads in MiXCR, keeping a single row per CDR3 protein. Of a few hundred thousand distinct CDR3 sequences listed, about 17% are singletons. The sample originates from a study of regulatory T cells in long-lasting Graves disease. Time point specified: newly diagnosed GD, antithyroid drugs for less than 3 months. Researchers made the TCR library from RNA that was extracted from PBMCs. The germline V gene has CDR1 MNHNS and CDR2 SASEGT. V lost 9 bases and J lost 4, with 13 bases in between. The CDR3 extends over 12 amino acids. The sample was also linked to a second study, of T cells in Graves' hyperthyroidism and ophthalmopathy.

The sequence was obtained from a woman under 30 with Graves disease. This sequence joins TRBV6-1 and TRBJ2-7; D is possibly TRBD1 or TRBD2 (5 bases each). The input for sequencing was peripheral blood mononuclear cells (PBMCs), taken at new diagnosis, from a patient treated with antithyroid drugs. CDR3: CASSWGSYEQYF. In DNA, the CDR3 is TGTGCCAGTTCCTGGGGGTCATACGAGCAGTACTTC.